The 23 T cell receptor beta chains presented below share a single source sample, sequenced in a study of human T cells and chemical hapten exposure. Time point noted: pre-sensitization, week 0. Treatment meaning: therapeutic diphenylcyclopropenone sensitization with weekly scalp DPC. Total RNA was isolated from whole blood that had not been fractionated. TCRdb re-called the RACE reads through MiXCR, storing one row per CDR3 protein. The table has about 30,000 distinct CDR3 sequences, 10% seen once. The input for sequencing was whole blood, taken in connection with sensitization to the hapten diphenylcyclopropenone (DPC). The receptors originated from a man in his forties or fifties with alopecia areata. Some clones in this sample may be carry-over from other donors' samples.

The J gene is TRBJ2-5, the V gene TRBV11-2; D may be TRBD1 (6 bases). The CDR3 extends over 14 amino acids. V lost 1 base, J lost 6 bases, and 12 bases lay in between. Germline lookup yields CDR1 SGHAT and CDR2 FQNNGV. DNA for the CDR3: TGTGCCAGCAGCTTAGGCAGGGGCGGGCAGACCCAGTACTTC. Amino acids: CASSLGRGGQTQYF.

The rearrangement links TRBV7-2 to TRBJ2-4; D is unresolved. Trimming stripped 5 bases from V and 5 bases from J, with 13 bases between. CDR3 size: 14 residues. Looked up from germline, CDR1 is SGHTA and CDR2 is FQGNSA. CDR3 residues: CASSRPWPQNIQYF. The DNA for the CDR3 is TGTGCCAGCAGCCGACCTTGGCCCCAAAACATTCAGTACTTC.

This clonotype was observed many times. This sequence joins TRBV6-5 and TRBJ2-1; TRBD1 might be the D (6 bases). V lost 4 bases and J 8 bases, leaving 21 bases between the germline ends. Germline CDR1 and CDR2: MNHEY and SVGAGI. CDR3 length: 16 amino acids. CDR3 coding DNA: TGTGCCAGCAGTTCCCGGACAGCCGTCCATATGTATGAGCAGTTCTTC. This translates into CASSSRTAVHMYEQFF.

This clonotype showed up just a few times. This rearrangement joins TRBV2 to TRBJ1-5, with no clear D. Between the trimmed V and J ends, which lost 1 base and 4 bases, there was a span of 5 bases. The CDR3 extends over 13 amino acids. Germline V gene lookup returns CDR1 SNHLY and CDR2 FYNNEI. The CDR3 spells CASSEERNQPQHF. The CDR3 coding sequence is TGTGCCAGCAGTGAAGAGAGGAATCAGCCCCAGCATTTT.

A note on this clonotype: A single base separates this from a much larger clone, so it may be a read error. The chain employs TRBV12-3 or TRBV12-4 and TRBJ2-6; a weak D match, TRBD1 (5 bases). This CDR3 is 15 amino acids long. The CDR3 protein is CASRRSPPGAYVLTF. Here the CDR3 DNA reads TGTGCCAGCAGGAGGAGCCCTCCTGGGGCCTACGTCCTGACTTTC.

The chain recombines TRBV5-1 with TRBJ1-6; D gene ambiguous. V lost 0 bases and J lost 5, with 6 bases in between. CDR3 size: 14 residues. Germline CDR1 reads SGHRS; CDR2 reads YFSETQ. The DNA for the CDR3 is TGCGCCAGCAGCTTGGGGACGGATAATTCACCCCTCCACTTT. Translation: CASSLGTDNSPLHF.

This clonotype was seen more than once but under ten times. This CDR3 is CSVEAPGAGQFF. Written as DNA, the CDR3 is TGCAGCGTTGAAGCTCCGGGGGCGGGGCAGTTCTTC. This chain uses TRBV29-1 with TRBJ2-1; D tentatively fits TRBD1 or TRBD2 (6 bases each). Germline CDR1 SQVTM, CDR2 ANQGSEA. Trimming pared 1 base from V and 12 bases from J, leaving 13 bases between. The CDR3 consists of 12 residues.

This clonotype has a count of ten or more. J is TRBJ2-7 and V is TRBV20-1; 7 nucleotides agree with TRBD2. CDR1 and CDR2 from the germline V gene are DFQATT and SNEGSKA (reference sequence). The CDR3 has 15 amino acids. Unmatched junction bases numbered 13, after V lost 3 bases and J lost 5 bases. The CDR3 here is CSASSPGLPSHEQYF. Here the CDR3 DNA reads TGCAGTGCTAGTAGTCCGGGACTACCTAGCCACGAGCAGTACTTC.

This CDR3 reads CASSAHLAQETQYF. In DNA, the CDR3 is TGTGCCAGCAGCGCCCACCTAGCTCAAGAGACCCAGTACTTC. The chain recombines TRBV9 with TRBJ2-5; D may be TRBD2 (5 bases). The CDR3 has 14 residues. From germline, CDR1 is SGDLS and CDR2 YYNGEE. V lost 3 bases to trimming and J lost 2 bases, with 11 bases between them.

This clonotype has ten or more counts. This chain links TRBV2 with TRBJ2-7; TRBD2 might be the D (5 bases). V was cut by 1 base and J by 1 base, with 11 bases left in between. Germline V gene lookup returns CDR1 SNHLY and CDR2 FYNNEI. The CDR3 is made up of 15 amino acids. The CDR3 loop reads CASSEDRGESYEQYF. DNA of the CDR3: TGTGCCAGCAGTGAAGACCGGGGAGAGTCCTACGAGCAGTACTTC.

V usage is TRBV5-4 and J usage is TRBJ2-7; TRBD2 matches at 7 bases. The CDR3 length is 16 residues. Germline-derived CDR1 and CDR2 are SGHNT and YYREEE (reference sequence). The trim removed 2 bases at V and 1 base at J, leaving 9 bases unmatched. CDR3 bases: TGTGCCAGCAGCTTCGGTTCGGCTAGCGGATCCTACGAGCAGTACTTC. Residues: CASSFGSASGSYEQYF.

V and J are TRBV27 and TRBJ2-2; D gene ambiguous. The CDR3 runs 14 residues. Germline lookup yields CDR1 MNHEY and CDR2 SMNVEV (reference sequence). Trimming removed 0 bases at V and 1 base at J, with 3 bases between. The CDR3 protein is CASSLSMNTGELFF. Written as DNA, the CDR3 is TGTGCCAGCAGTTTATCGATGAACACCGGGGAGCTGTTTTTT.

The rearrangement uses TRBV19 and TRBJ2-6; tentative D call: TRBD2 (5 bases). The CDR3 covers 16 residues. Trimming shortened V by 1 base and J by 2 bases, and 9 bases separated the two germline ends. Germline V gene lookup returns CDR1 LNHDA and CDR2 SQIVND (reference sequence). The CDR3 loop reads CASSIGLGAGANVLTF. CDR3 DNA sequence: TGTGCCAGTAGTATAGGGTTGGGAGCTGGGGCCAACGTCCTGACTTTC.

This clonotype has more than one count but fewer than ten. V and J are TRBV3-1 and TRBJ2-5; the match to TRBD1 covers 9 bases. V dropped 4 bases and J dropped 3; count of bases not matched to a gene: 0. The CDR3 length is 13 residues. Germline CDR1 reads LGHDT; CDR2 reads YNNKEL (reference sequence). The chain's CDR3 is CASSRQGEETQYF. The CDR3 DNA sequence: TGTGCCAGCAGCCGACAGGGGGAAGAGACCCAGTACTTC.

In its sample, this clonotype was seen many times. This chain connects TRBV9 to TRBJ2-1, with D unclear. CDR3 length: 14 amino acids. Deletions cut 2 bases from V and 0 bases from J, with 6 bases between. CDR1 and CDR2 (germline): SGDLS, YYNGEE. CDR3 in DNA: TGTGCCAGCAGCGTCCAGGTCTCCTACAATGAGCAGTTCTTC. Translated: CASSVQVSYNEQFF.

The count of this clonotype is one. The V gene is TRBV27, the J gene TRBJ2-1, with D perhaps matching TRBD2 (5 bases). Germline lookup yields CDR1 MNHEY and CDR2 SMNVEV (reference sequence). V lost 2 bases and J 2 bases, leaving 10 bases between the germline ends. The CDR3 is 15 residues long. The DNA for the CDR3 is TGTGCCAGCAGTTTAAATCAGCGGACCTACAATGAGCAGTTCTTC. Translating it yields CASSLNQRTYNEQFF.

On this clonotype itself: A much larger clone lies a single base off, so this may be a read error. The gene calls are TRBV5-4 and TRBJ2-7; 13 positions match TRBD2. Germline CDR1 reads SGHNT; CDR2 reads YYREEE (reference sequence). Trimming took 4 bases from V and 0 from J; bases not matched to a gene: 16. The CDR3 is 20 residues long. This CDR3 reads CASSHIIGTSGVTSSYEQYF. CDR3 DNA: TGTGCCAGCAGCCATATTATCGGGACTAGCGGGGTTACTAGCTCCTACGAGCAGTACTTC.

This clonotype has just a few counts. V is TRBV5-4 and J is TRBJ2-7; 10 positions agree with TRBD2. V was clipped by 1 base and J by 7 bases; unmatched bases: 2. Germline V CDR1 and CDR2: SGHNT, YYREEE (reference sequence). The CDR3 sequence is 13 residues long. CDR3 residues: CASSLTSGKEQYF. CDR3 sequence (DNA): TGTGCCAGCAGCTTGACTAGCGGGAAGGAGCAGTACTTC.

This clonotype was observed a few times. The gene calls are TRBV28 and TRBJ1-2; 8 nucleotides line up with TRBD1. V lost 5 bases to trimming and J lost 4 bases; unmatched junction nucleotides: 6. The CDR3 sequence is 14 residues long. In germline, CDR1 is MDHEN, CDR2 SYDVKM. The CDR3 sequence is CASSPTGEPYGYTF. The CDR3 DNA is TGTGCCAGCAGTCCGACAGGGGAACCCTATGGCTACACCTTC.

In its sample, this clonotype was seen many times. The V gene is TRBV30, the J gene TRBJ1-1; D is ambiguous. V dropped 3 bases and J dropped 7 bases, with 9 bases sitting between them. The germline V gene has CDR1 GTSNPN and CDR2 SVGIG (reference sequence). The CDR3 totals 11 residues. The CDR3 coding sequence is TGTGCCTGGAGCCTCCTGAGTGAAGCTTTCTTT. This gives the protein CAWSLLSEAFF.

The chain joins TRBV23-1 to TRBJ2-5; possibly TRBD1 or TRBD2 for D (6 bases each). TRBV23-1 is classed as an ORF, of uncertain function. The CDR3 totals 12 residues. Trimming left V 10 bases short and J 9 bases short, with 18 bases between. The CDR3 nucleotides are TGCGCCACCCCTAAGGGGGGCCCGTCCCAGTACTTC. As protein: CATPKGGPSQYF.

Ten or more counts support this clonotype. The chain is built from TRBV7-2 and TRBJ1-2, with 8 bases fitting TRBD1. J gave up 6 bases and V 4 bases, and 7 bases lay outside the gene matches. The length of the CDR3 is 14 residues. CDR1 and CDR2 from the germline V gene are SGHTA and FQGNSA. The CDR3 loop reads CASSSFDRGDGYTF. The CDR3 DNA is TGTGCCAGCAGCTCATTCGACAGGGGAGATGGCTACACCTTC.

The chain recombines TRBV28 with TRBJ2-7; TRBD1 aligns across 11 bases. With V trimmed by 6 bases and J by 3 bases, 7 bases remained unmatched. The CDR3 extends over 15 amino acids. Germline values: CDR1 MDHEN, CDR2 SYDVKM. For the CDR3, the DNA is TGTGCCAGCAGAACACCGGGACAGGGGGTCTACGAGCAGTACTTC. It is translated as CASRTPGQGVYEQYF.